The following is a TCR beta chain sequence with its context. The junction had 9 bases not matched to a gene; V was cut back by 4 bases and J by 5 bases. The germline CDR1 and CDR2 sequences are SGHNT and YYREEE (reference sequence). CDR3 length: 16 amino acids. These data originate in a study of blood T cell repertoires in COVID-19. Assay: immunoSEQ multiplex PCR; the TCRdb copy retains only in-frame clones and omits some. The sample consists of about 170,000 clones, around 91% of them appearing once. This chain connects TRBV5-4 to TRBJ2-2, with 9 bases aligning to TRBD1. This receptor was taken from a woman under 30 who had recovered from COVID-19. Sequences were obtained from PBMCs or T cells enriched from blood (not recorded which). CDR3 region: CASSVPGTGITGELFF. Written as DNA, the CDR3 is TGTGCCAGCAGCGTCCCCGGGACAGGGATTACCGGGGAGCTGTTTTTT.